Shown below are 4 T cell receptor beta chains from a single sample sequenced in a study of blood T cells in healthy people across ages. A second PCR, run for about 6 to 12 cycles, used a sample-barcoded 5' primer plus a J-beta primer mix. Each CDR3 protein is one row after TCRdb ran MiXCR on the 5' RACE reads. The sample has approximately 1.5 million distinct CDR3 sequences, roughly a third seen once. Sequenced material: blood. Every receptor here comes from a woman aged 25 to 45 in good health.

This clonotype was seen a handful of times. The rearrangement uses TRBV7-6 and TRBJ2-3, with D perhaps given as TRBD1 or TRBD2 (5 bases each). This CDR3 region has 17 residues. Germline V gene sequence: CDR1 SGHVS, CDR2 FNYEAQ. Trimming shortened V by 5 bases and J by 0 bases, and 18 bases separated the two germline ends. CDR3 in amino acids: CASSPEPGTASTDTQYF. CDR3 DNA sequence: TGTGCCAGCAGCCCCGAACCTGGGACCGCTAGCACAGATACGCAGTATTTT. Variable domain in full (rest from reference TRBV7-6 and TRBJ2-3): GAGVSQSPRYKVTKRGQDVALRCDPISGHVSLYWYRQALGQGPEFLTYFNYEAQQDKSGLPNDRFSAERPEGSISTLTIQRTEQRDSAMYRCASSPEPGTASTDTQYFGPGTRLTVL.

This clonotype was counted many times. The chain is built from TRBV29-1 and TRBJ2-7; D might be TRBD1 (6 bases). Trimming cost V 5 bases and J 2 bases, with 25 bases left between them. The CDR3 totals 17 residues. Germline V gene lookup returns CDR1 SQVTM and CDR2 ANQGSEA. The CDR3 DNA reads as TGCAGCGTTAGGGGGACCCAAAATCCAACATCAACCTACGAGCAGTACTTC. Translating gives CSVRGTQNPTSTYEQYF.

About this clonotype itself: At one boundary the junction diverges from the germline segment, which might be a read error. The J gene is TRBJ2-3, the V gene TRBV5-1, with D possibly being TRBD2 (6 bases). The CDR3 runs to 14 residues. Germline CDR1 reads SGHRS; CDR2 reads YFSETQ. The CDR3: CAGSLGTPTDTQYF. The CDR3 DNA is TGCGCCGGCAGCTTGGGGACTCCCACAGATACGCAGTATTTT. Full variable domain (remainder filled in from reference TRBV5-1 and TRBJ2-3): KAGVTQTPRYLIKTRGQQVTLSCSPISGHRSVSWYQQTPGQGLQFLFEYFSETQRNKGNFPGRFSGRQFSNSRSEMNVSTLELGDSALYLCAGSLGTPTDTQYFGPGTRLTVL.

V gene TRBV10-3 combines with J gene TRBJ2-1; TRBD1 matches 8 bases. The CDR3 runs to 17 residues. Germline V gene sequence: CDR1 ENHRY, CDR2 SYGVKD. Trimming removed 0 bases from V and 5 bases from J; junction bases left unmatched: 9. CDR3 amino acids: CAISESLCTGGHNEQFF. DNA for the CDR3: TGTGCCATCAGTGAGTCGTTGTGTACAGGGGGACACAATGAGCAGTTCTTC.